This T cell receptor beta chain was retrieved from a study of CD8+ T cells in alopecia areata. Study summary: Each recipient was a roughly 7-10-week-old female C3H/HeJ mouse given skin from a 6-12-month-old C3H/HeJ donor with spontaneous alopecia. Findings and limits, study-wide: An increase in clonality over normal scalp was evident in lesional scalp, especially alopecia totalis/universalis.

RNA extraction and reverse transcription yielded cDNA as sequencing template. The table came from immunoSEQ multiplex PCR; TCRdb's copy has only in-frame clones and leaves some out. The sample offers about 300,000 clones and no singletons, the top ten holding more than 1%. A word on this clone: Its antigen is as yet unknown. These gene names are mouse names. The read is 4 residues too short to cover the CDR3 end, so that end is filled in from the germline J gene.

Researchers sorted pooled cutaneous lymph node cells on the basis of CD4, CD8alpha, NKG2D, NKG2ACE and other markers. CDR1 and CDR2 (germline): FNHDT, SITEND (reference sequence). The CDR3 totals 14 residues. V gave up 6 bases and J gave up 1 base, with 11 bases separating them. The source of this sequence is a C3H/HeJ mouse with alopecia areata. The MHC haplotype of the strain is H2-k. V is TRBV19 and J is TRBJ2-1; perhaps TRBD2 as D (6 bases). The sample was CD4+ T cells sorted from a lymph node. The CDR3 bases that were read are TGTGCCAGCACCCAAGACTGGAACTATGCT. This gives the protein CASTQDWNYA. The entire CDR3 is CASTQDWNYAEQFF.